The 25 T cell receptor beta chains given below trace back to one sample, sequenced in a study of T cell responses to AZD1222 COVID-19 vaccine. Produced via immunoSEQ multiplex PCR; TCRdb's table is partial and in-frame only. This sample has tens of thousands of clones; 86% occur once, and the top ten carry roughly 10%. The sample was peripheral blood, taken on day 0 of AZD1222 vaccination. Receptors originate from an adult in good health.

This clone appeared a few times. This sequence joins TRBV19 and TRBJ2-1, with 10 positions matching TRBD2. The germline V gene has CDR1 LNHDA and CDR2 SQIVND (reference sequence). CDR3 size: 13 residues. J lost 7 bases, V lost 7 bases, and 4 bases had no gene match. The CDR3 DNA follows: TGTGCCAGTACCTCTAGCGGGGGTAATGAGCAGTTCTTC. Translation: CASTSSGGNEQFF.

The chain is built from TRBV2 and TRBJ2-1, with TRBD2 matching 7 bases. CDR3 length: 15 amino acids. J gave up 3 bases and V 8 bases, and 10 bases lay outside the gene matches. Per the germline V gene, CDR1 is SNHLY and CDR2 is FYNNEI. The CDR3 protein is CASEVGGSNYNEQFF. CDR3 DNA: TGTGCCAGCGAGGTGGGGGGGTCCAACTACAATGAGCAGTTCTTC.

J is TRBJ2-1 and V is TRBV4-2; 7 positions match TRBD2. V was clipped by 1 base and J by 9 bases; unmatched bases: 6. CDR3 size: 14 residues. Germline CDR1 reads LGHNA; CDR2 reads YNFKEQ. The CDR3 spells CASSQGPGLLEQFF. CDR3 DNA: TGTGCCAGCAGCCAAGGTCCGGGACTACTTGAGCAGTTCTTC.

This clone turned up a few times. The chain uses TRBV5-1 and TRBJ2-2, with 9 bases identical to TRBD1. The CDR3 runs 17 residues. The trim removed 0 bases at V and 2 bases at J, leaving 5 bases unmatched. Germline lookup yields CDR1 SGHRS and CDR2 YFSETQ. The chain's CDR3 is CASSLGLQGANTGELFF. CDR3 bases: TGCGCCAGCAGCTTGGGTTTACAGGGGGCCAACACCGGGGAGCTGTTTTTT.

The V gene is TRBV15, the J gene TRBJ1-4; a weak D match, TRBD1 (6 bases). This CDR3 is built from 15 residues. V was shortened by 0 bases and J by 8 bases, with 13 bases between the two germline ends. The germline gives CDR1 LNHNV, CDR2 YYDKDF (reference sequence). CDR3 loop: CATSRDGGPQEKLFF. The DNA of the CDR3 is TGTGCCACCAGCAGAGATGGGGGGCCTCAGGAAAAACTGTTTTTT.

CDR3 sequence reads: CASSARQGLNSPLHF. The CDR3 region has the DNA TGCGCCAGCAGCGCCCGACAGGGTTTGAATTCACCCCTCCACTTT. The chain combines TRBV5-1 with TRBJ1-6; 7 bases are a match to TRBD1. Germline loops: CDR1 SGHRS, CDR2 YFSETQ. The CDR3 is made up of 15 amino acids. V gave up 4 bases and J gave up 7 bases; unmatched junction bases: 8.

In the case of this clone: At one end the junction does not follow the germline gene, possibly because of a read error. The J gene is TRBJ2-2, the V gene TRBV7-7; the D gene is possibly TRBD1 (5 bases). Per the germline V gene, CDR1 is SSHAT and CDR2 is FNYEAQ (reference sequence). This CDR3 region has 14 residues. CDR3 DNA sequence: TGTGCTAGCAGCTTAGACAGGAACACCGGGGAGCTGTTTTTT. This translates into CASSLDRNTGELFF.

The chain has TRBV7-2 and TRBJ2-2; 7 bases align to TRBD1. V dropped 4 bases and J dropped 7; count of bases not matched to a gene: 3. Per germline, CDR1 SGHTA and CDR2 FQGNSA. The CDR3 is 13 amino acids. CDR3 sequence reads: CASSSTGLGELFF. CDR3 bases: TGTGCCAGCAGCTCGACAGGGCTCGGGGAGCTGTTTTTT.

The chain carries TRBV10-1 and TRBJ1-1; D is undetermined. CDR3 length: 13 amino acids. Germline V gives CDR1 WNHNN, CDR2 SYGVQD (reference sequence). The V end lost 3 bases, the J end lost 3 bases, and 8 bases lay between the germline ends. CDR3 nucleotides: TGCGCCAGCAGTGATGTGGGCCACACTGAAGCTTTCTTT. This sequence encodes CASSDVGHTEAFF.

The rearrangement joins TRBV6-5 to TRBJ1-6, with 10 positions matching TRBD1. J lost 10 bases, V lost 6 bases, and 9 bases had no gene match. Germline CDR1 MNHEY, CDR2 SVGAGI. The CDR3 covers 15 residues. The CDR3 is CASRYRDRGGSPLHF. The CDR3 region has the DNA TGTGCCAGCAGATACCGGGACAGGGGAGGATCACCCCTCCACTTT.

V usage is TRBV6-5 and J usage is TRBJ1-4, with D possibly matching TRBD1 (5 bases). Germline V gene sequence: CDR1 MNHEY, CDR2 SVGAGI. The CDR3 consists of 15 residues. V was pared by 5 bases and J by 5 bases, with 15 bases between. CDR3 in amino acids: CASSPRGLSNEKLFF. In DNA form, the CDR3 reads TGTGCCAGCAGTCCCCGGGGACTCTCGAATGAAAAACTGTTTTTT.

The V and J genes are TRBV24-1 and TRBJ2-5; D gene uncertain. V was cut by 4 bases and J by 4 bases, with 15 bases left in between. The germline V gene has CDR1 KGHDR and CDR2 SFDVKD. The CDR3 consists of 15 residues. The DNA of the CDR3 is TGTGCCACCAGTGAGGCCAGGCAAGGCGCAGAGACCCAGTACTTC. Protein product: CATSEARQGAETQYF.

This rearrangement joins TRBV5-1 to TRBJ2-1; 13 bases are shared with TRBD2. Germline CDR1 and CDR2: SGHRS and YFSETQ. The CDR3 sequence is 18 residues long. V dropped 2 bases and J dropped 0; count of bases not matched to a gene: 5. The CDR3 DNA follows: TGCGCCAGCAGCTTAGGACTAGCGGGGGTGAGCTCCTACAATGAGCAGTTCTTC. Encoded protein: CASSLGLAGVSSYNEQFF.

The chain couples TRBV20-1 to TRBJ2-5; D is perhaps TRBD1 (5 bases). This CDR3 contains 11 residues. Germline values: CDR1 DFQATT, CDR2 SNEGSKA (reference sequence). V was trimmed by 3 bases and J by 7 bases, leaving 9 bases between them. The CDR3: CSASFQGTQYF. The CDR3 DNA sequence: TGCAGTGCTAGTTTTCAGGGGACCCAGTACTTC.

The rearrangement uses TRBV19 and TRBJ1-1; D gene ambiguous. Trimming left V 4 bases short and J 10 bases short, with 13 bases between. This CDR3 is built from 12 residues. Per the germline V gene, CDR1 is LNHDA and CDR2 is SQIVND (reference sequence). The CDR3 reads CASSRPGGLAFF. CDR3 bases: TGTGCCAGTAGTAGACCGGGAGGTCTAGCTTTCTTT.

A note on this clone: Other DNA sequences in the same sample also yield this CDR3. CDR3 DNA sequence: TGTGCCAGCAGTTACGGGGCAGGGTCAAATCAGCCCCAGCATTTT. Protein sequence: CASSYGAGSNQPQHF. This sequence joins TRBV6-5 and TRBJ1-5, with D possibly matching TRBD1 (5 bases). V was cut by 2 bases and J by 4 bases, with 12 bases left in between. The CDR3 totals 15 residues. CDR1 and CDR2 (germline): MNHEY, SVGAGI.

The chain has TRBV30 and TRBJ1-3; D is ambiguous. Germline-derived CDR1 and CDR2 are GTSNPN and SVGIG (reference sequence). CDR3 length: 15 amino acids. The germline V and J ends were trimmed by 2 bases and 3 bases, with 14 bases remaining between them. CDR3 region: CAWSRRVLFGNTIYF. CDR3 bases: TGTGCCTGGAGTCGGCGAGTCCTTTTTGGAAACACCATATATTTT.

The rearrangement uses TRBV3-1 (or the pseudogene TRBV3-2) and TRBJ2-2; unclear D gene. The V end lost 1 base, the J end lost 6 bases, and 6 bases lay between the germline ends. CDR3 length: 13 residues. Germline V lookup: CDR1 LGHDT, CDR2 YNNKEL (reference sequence). Here the CDR3 DNA reads TGTGCCAGCAGCCAAGTGCCCTCCGGGGAGCTGTTTTTT. Residues: CASSQVPSGELFF.

The chain employs TRBV29-1 and TRBJ2-3, with D hard to call. Trimming took off 8 bases at V and 6 bases at J, with 6 bases between the two ends. Germline CDR1 SQVTM, CDR2 ANQGSEA. There are 9 residues in the CDR3. CDR3 bases: TGCAGCCGGGTGGATACGCAGTATTTT. It translates to CSRVDTQYF.

The chain combines TRBV4-2 with TRBJ1-5; weak D call: TRBD1 (6 bases). The ends were cut back, 0 bases at V and 0 bases at J, with 18 bases in the middle. Germline values: CDR1 LGHNA, CDR2 YNFKEQ. The CDR3 is 19 amino acids. CDR3 DNA: TGTGCCAGCAGCCAAGATCCCCGTTATGGACAGTATAGCAATCAGCCCCAGCATTTT. Protein sequence: CASSQDPRYGQYSNQPQHF.

The chain has TRBV7-9 and TRBJ2-3; D is perhaps TRBD1 (5 bases). The CDR3 extends over 16 amino acids. Trimming took off 0 bases at V and 2 bases at J, with 12 bases between the two ends. The germline CDR1 and CDR2 sequences are SEHNR and FQNEAQ (reference sequence). CDR3 in amino acids: CASSLARQRSTDTQYF. CDR3 DNA sequence: TGTGCCAGCAGCTTAGCGCGACAGAGATCCACAGATACGCAGTATTTT.

The CDR3 protein is CASSRSGANVLTF. Here the CDR3 DNA reads TGCGCCAGCAGCCGCTCTGGGGCCAACGTCCTGACTTTC. V gene TRBV4-1 combines with J gene TRBJ2-6; unclear D gene. The CDR3 loop spans 13 amino acids. Per germline, CDR1 MGHRA and CDR2 YSYEKL. Trimming took 4 bases from V and 0 from J, leaving 1 base between them.

The chain is built from TRBV3-1 (or the pseudogene TRBV3-2) and TRBJ2-1, with 8 bases aligning to TRBD2. CDR1 and CDR2 (germline): LGHDT, YNNKEL (reference sequence). V was pared by 1 base and J by 5 bases, with 4 bases of the junction left unmatched. The CDR3 has 15 amino acids. CDR3: CASSQAGGLHNEQFF. The CDR3 nucleotides read TGTGCCAGCAGCCAAGCGGGGGGGCTTCACAATGAGCAGTTCTTC.

This chain connects TRBV7-9 to TRBJ2-1, with a tentative D call TRBD2 (6 bases). Trimming took 2 bases from V and 0 from J, leaving 8 bases between them. Per the germline V gene, CDR1 is SEHNR and CDR2 is FQNEAQ (reference sequence). There are 15 residues in the CDR3. CDR3 nucleotide sequence: TGTGCCAGCAGCTTACTCGGGAGCTCCTACAATGAGCAGTTCTTC. The encoded protein is CASSLLGSSYNEQFF.

This sequence joins TRBV27 and TRBJ2-5, with 7 bases lining up with TRBD1. Trimming removed 2 bases from V and 5 bases from J; junction bases left unmatched: 8. CDR1 and CDR2 from the germline V gene are MNHEY and SMNVEV (reference sequence). The CDR3 contains 15 residues. Written as DNA, the CDR3 is TGTGCCAGCAGTTTAAGGCCGAGGGGGCGGGAGACCCAGTACTTC. Its translation: CASSLRPRGRETQYF.